This T cell receptor beta chain was obtained from a study of beta chain features in type 1 diabetes. Whole-study findings and limits: Moderate but significant shortening of TCRB CDR3s was recorded in all four CD4+ subsets from Type 1 diabetes patients.

The CDR3 totals 13 residues. In germline, CDR1 is SGHTA, CDR2 FQGNSA. The authors reverse transcribed all of the isolated RNA, so sequencing captured expressed TCRB transcripts. Profiling relied on immunoSEQ multiplex PCR, and the TCRdb table lists in-frame clones only, not all of them. This table has 15,000 to 20,000 clones, around 46% appearing once. Remarks on this clone: Its specificity is unknown. One end of the junction fails to match germline, which may point to a read error.

The origin of this receptor is a young man in good health. This chain joins TRBV7-2 and TRBJ2-4; 15 positions match TRBD2. Sequenced sample: stem cell memory CD4+ T cells from blood. The CDR3 region is CASSSGLAGGPRF. CDR3 in DNA: TGTGCCAGCAGCTCCGGACTAGCGGGAGGGCCCCGCTTC.